This passage covers 29 T cell receptor beta chains from one sample sequenced in a study of tumor-infiltrating lymphocytes in primary liver carcinoma. A primer in the constant region served to generate TCR beta cDNA from roughly 520 ng of total RNA. For TCR beta, libraries were produced by three nested multiplex PCR rounds using slightly modified ARM-PCR. Amplification in the first two PCR rounds was performed using TRBV1-TRBV30 forward primers and a C-beta reverse primer for 10 cycles each. TCRdb fed the multiplex PCR reads into MiXCR, producing one record per CDR3 protein. The sample contains 95,000 to 150,000 distinct CDR3 sequences, 55% to 65% of which appear only once. Each 20-30 mg portion of unsorted bulk tissue served as the source for co-extraction of RNA and DNA. Sequenced input: liver tumor tissue from sampling region 1. Stated subset: tumor region T1, superior pole. These receptors originate from a woman in her sixties with primary liver carcinoma and hepatitis B virus infection.

This chain uses TRBV5-1 with TRBJ2-7; D is perhaps TRBD1 (6 bases). Looked up from germline, CDR1 is SGHRS and CDR2 is YFSETQ. The CDR3 is 15 residues long. The V end lost 1 base, the J end lost 0 bases, and 11 bases lay between the germline ends. This CDR3 reads CASSLFGGSSYEQYF. The CDR3 nucleotides are TGCGCCAGCAGCTTGTTTGGGGGCTCCTCCTACGAGCAGTACTTC.

This clonotype was recorded only once. The CDR3 ends on some other residue instead of the conserved phenylalanine or tryptophan, so this is likely a read error. The chain has TRBV5-1 and TRBJ2-6; D possibly matches TRBD1 or TRBD2 (5 bases each). The CDR3 is 16 residues long. CDR1 is SGHRS, CDR2 YFSETQ, per germline. CDR3 in amino acids: CVSSLGDGAGANVLTL. The CDR3 DNA sequence: TGCGTCAGCAGCTTGGGGGACGGGGCTGGGGCCAACGTCCTGACTCTC.

Note on this clonotype: A junction boundary mismatches the germline segment, possibly from a read error. The chain links TRBV6-1 to TRBJ2-3; 9 bases match TRBD2. CDR1 MNHNS and CDR2 SASEGT come from the germline V gene. This CDR3 is built from 14 residues. CDR3 nucleotides: TGTGCCAGCAGCATAGCGGGAGCCTCAGATACTCAGTATTTT. It specifies CASSIAGASDTQYF.

A note on this clonotype: Germline is not matched at one junction end, which may reflect a read error. The chain couples TRBV29-1 to TRBJ1-1; a possible D gene is TRBD1 (6 bases). This CDR3 has 19 amino acids. Germline V lookup: CDR1 SQVTM, CDR2 ANQGSEA. DNA of the CDR3: TGCAGCGTTGTTAGAAGATCCTCGGAAGGGGGGCCTAAAAACACTGGAGCTTCCTTT. It translates to CSVVRRSSEGGPKNTGASF.

Of note for this clonotype: This may come from a read error, since a much larger clone is one base off. The chain recombines TRBV10-3 with TRBJ2-2; 10 bases line up with TRBD2. Germline V CDR1 and CDR2: ENHRY, SYGVKD. The CDR3 is 17 amino acids. The CDR3 sequence is CVIRGTSATSNTGELFF. In DNA, the CDR3 is TGTGTCATCAGGGGGACTAGCGCGACTTCGAACACCGGGGAGCTGTTTTTT.

This clonotype was seen a single time. Compared with germline, one end of the junction differs, possibly owing to a read error. The chain uses TRBV11-2 and TRBJ2-7, with 7 bases matching TRBD2. The CDR3 totals 14 residues. Germline V CDR1 and CDR2: SGHAT, FQNNGV. CDR3 DNA sequence: TGTGCCAGCAGTCCAAGCGGGACGGGTGTCGAGAAGTACTTC. Translating it yields CASSPSGTGVEKYF. The full variable domain, its missing parts supplied by reference TRBV11-2 and TRBJ2-7, is EAGVAQSPRYKIIEKRQSVAFWCNPISGHATLYWYQQILGQGPKLLIQFQNNGVVDDSQLPKDRFSAERLKGVDSTLKIQPAKLEDSAVYLCASSPSGTGVEKYFGPGTRLTVT.

As to this clonotype: Since a much larger clone is just one base distant, this may be a read error. The chain has TRBV6-5 and TRBJ1-2; no clear D. Germline V gene data show CDR1 as MNHEY and CDR2 as SVGAGI. V lost 4 bases, J lost 4 bases, and 16 bases lay in between. The CDR3 is 15 residues long. This CDR3 is CASSFSRIASYGYTF. The CDR3 coding sequence is TGTGCCAGCAGTTTCTCAAGGATAGCCTCCTATGGCTACACCTTC.

As for this clonotype: This may be a read error: a much more frequent sequence differs by one nucleotide. The chain couples TRBV14 to TRBJ2-7; TRBD1 agrees at 10 bases. Per the germline V gene, CDR1 is SGHDN and CDR2 is FVKESK. There are 14 residues in the CDR3. For the CDR3, the DNA is TGTGCCAGCAGCCTGGCCGGGACAGGGGAGGAGCACTACTTC. Translated: CASSLAGTGEEHYF.

This clonotype was recorded a few times. At one end the junction does not follow the germline gene, possibly because of a read error. The chain has TRBV29-1 and TRBJ2-2; TRBD1 might be the D (6 bases). Germline CDR1 and CDR2: SQVTM and ANQGSEA. This CDR3 contains 14 residues. CDR3 DNA sequence: TGCTGCGCAACAGGGCTTCTGAACACCGGGGAGCTGTTCTTT. Protein sequence: CCATGLLNTGELFF.

This clonotype appeared many times. This chain uses TRBV6-2 or TRBV6-3 with TRBJ2-3; the match to TRBD2 covers 7 bases. CDR3 length equals 16 residues. Per germline, CDR1 MNHEY and CDR2 SVGEGT. V dropped 2 bases and J dropped 4; count of bases not matched to a gene: 9. The CDR3 loop reads CASSYTLADGADTQYF. In nucleotides, the CDR3 is TGTGCCAGCAGTTACACTCTAGCGGACGGGGCAGATACGCAGTATTTT.

Details on this clonotype: At one end the junction does not follow the germline gene, possibly because of a read error. The rearrangement joins TRBV28 to TRBJ1-2; D is unresolved. CDR3 length: 13 amino acids. The germline CDR1 and CDR2 sequences are MDHEN and SYDVKM. This CDR3 reads CDSSQTGMHGYTF. In DNA form, the CDR3 reads TGTGACAGCAGTCAGACGGGCATGCATGGCTACACCTTC.

The chain combines TRBV25-1 with TRBJ2-7; no reliable D call. V was shortened by 1 base and J by 1 base, with 8 bases between the two germline ends. Per germline, CDR1 MGHDK and CDR2 SYGVNS. This CDR3 spans 14 amino acids. CDR3 nucleotide sequence: TGTGCCAGCAGTGAATTCTCAGCTTCCTACGAGCAGTACTTC. Its translation is CASSEFSASYEQYF.

Points on this clonotype: This may arise from a read error, as a much more abundant clone is one base away. The J gene is TRBJ2-1, the V gene TRBV6-1; 12 positions match TRBD2. CDR3 length: 15 amino acids. After removal of 10 bases from V and 7 bases from J, the junction contained 11 bases not matched to a gene. Germline V lookup: CDR1 MNHNS, CDR2 SASEGT. The CDR3 is CAITGLAGKGNEQFF. The CDR3 DNA follows: TGTGCCATAACCGGACTAGCGGGAAAGGGGAATGAGCAGTTCTTC.

This clonotype was observed a handful of times. This chain joins TRBV7-9 and TRBJ2-1; D gene uncertain. The V and J ends lost 1 base and 12 bases respectively, with 13 bases between them. CDR3 length: 13 residues. Per germline, CDR1 SEHNR and CDR2 FQNEAQ (reference sequence). The CDR3 DNA sequence: TGTGCCAGCAGCTTAGTCGGCCCCCGCGCGCAGTTCTTC. Its protein is CASSLVGPRAQFF.

This clonotype was detected ten times or more. The chain couples TRBV7-8 to TRBJ1-2, with D possibly matching TRBD1 (6 bases). The germline V and J ends were trimmed by 2 bases and 10 bases, with 20 bases remaining between them. Germline CDR1 is SGHVS and CDR2 is FQNEAQ. The CDR3 has 15 residues. The CDR3 reads CASSLSRDTLSHYTF. The CDR3 nucleotides are TGTGCCAGCAGCTTATCCCGGGACACCCTATCCCACTACACCTTC.

To note about this clonotype: The junction departs from the called germline gene at one end, perhaps through a read error. V is TRBV29-1 and J is TRBJ1-2; D might be TRBD1 (5 bases). CDR1 and CDR2 from the germline V gene are SQVTM and ANQGSEA. The CDR3 totals 14 residues. In DNA, the CDR3 is TGCAGCGCTTTTACAGGCGGTCCTTTACGAGGCTACACGTTC. This sequence encodes CSAFTGGPLRGYTF.

This clonotype is labeled medium-sized (0.01 to 0.1%). This chain connects TRBV11-2 to TRBJ2-1; D is possibly TRBD2 (6 bases). V lost 1 base, J lost 4 bases, and 11 bases lay in between. The V gene's germline CDR1 is SGHAT and CDR2 FQNNGV. CDR3 length: 15 amino acids. CDR3 sequence: CASSLVGGIYNEQFF. DNA of the CDR3: TGTGCCAGCAGCTTAGTGGGCGGGATTTACAATGAGCAGTTCTTC.

In its sample, this clonotype was seen a few times. Just one base apart from a much larger clone, this may be a read error. The CDR3 spells CASAPDRDYGYTF. The CDR3, as DNA: TGTGCTAGTGCCCCGGACAGGGACTATGGCTACACCTTC. The gene calls are TRBV12-5 and TRBJ1-2; TRBD1 matches 8 bases. V lost 7 bases and J lost 3; bases outside the gene matches: 4. The CDR3 extends over 13 amino acids. Germline V lookup: CDR1 LGHNT, CDR2 FRNRAP.

Note on this clonotype: Germline and junction disagree at one end, which may indicate a read error. The CDR3 reads CASSLTGRVGYTF. The CDR3 bases are TGTGCCAGCAGCTTGACAGGGCGGGTTGGCTACACTTTC. The gene calls are TRBV11-1 and TRBJ1-2; 7 bases align to TRBD1. CDR1 SGHAT and CDR2 FQDESV come from the germline V gene (reference sequence). The CDR3 totals 13 residues.

Remarks on this clonotype: At one boundary the junction diverges from the germline segment, which might be a read error. The chain combines TRBV28 with TRBJ1-2, with 8 bases matching TRBD1. Germline V CDR1 and CDR2: MDHEN, SYDVKM. This CDR3 has 14 amino acids. CDR3 amino acids: CASSQWTGFLPTFF. The CDR3 DNA sequence: TGTGCCAGCAGTCAATGGACAGGGTTCCTCCCAACCTTCTTC.

To note about this clonotype: Relative to the germline gene, one junction end is altered; a read error may explain this. V is TRBV29-1 and J is TRBJ2-1; 7 positions agree with TRBD2. The germline V gene has CDR1 SQVTM and CDR2 ANQGSEA. The CDR3 covers 14 residues. The CDR3 reads CSVGQAGWFNEQLF. The CDR3 bases are TGCAGCGTTGGTCAAGCGGGATGGTTCAATGAGCAGCTCTTC.

As to this clonotype: The CDR3 carries no conserved terminal phenylalanine or tryptophan, so it likely arises from a read error. The chain uses TRBV11-3 and TRBJ2-7, with D perhaps matching TRBD1 (6 bases). CDR1 and CDR2 (germline): SGHNT, YENEEA. This CDR3 spans 18 amino acids. DNA of the CDR3: TGTGCCAGCAGCTTAGATCGGTTAGGGACACCGGGGACCTACGTGCAGTACTCC. Encoded protein: CASSLDRLGTPGTYVQYS.

Turning to this clonotype: The junction differs from germline at one of its ends, possibly a read error. The gene calls are TRBV24-1 and TRBJ1-2, with D possibly being TRBD1 (5 bases). The CDR3 is 14 amino acids. Per germline, CDR1 KGHDR and CDR2 SFDVKD. This CDR3 is CSTSDSGYDYGYTF. As DNA, the CDR3 is TGTTCCACCAGTGATTCAGGGTACGACTATGGTTACACCTTC.

This clonotype was seen ten or more times. V gene TRBV5-6 combines with J gene TRBJ2-1; D is unresolved. The CDR3 has 13 residues. CDR1 is SGHDT and CDR2 is YYEEEE in the germline V gene. The V end lost 2 bases, the J end lost 9 bases, and 12 bases lay between the germline ends. The CDR3 region has the DNA TGTGCCAGCAGCTTCATGGAGCGATTTGAGCAGTTCTTC. It is translated as CASSFMERFEQFF. Variable domain in full (rest from reference TRBV5-6 and TRBJ2-1): DAGVTQSPTHLIKTRGQQVTLRCSPKSGHDTVSWYQQALGQGPQFIFQYYEEEERQRGNFPDRFSGHQFPNYSSELNVNALLLGDSALYLCASSFMERFEQFFGPGTRLTVL.

The V and J genes are TRBV28 and TRBJ2-1; possible D gene TRBD1, 5 bases. CDR3 size: 14 residues. Trimming shortened V by 6 bases and J by 4 bases, and 13 bases separated the two germline ends. Germline V gives CDR1 MDHEN, CDR2 SYDVKM. CDR3 coding DNA: TGTGCCAGCAGCAAGGGGTACTTTTACAATGAGCAGTTCTTC. Amino acids: CASSKGYFYNEQFF.

The chain employs TRBV5-4 and TRBJ2-7; TRBD1 aligns across 8 bases. The germline gives CDR1 SGHNT, CDR2 YYREEE (reference sequence). The CDR3 has 15 amino acids. The ends lost 6 bases at V and 7 bases at J; junction bases unmatched: 15. DNA for the CDR3: TGTGCCAGCAACATCGGGACAGGAGGCGACTATGAGCAGTACTTC. It translates to CASNIGTGGDYEQYF.

This rearrangement joins TRBV28 to TRBJ2-1, with D possibly matching TRBD2 (5 bases). The CDR3 has 16 residues. Germline CDR1 MDHEN, CDR2 SYDVKM. The germline V and J ends were trimmed by 3 bases and 2 bases, with 14 bases remaining between them. CDR3 nucleotides: TGTGCCAGCAGTTTCCCCGGCGTCGGGACCTACAATGAGCAGTTCTTC. Its translation is CASSFPGVGTYNEQFF.

This chain uses TRBV12-3 or TRBV12-4 with TRBJ2-6; 9 nucleotides align to TRBD1. With 5 bases clipped from V and 8 bases from J, the junction kept 13 bases outside the gene matches. This CDR3 contains 17 residues. CDR3 sequence: CASSTRQGGSGSNVLTF. CDR3 DNA: TGTGCCAGCAGTACCCGACAGGGGGGGTCTGGTTCCAACGTCCTGACTTTC.

The chain employs TRBV28 and TRBJ2-3; D perhaps matches TRBD2 (6 bases). The V and J ends lost 8 bases and 3 bases respectively, with 21 bases between them. The CDR3 extends over 16 amino acids. Germline V CDR1 and CDR2: MDHEN, SYDVKM. The CDR3 DNA follows: TGTGCCAGCCGTCGGGGGTTCGGCGGGATTACAGATACGCAGTATTTT. Residues: CASRRGFGGITDTQYF.